This T cell receptor (beta chain) was sequenced for a study of PD-L1 blockade in urothelial cancer listed by TCRdb under 2017. In terms of the full investigation: All patients started therapy around 2014 and received atezolizumab 1,200 mg intravenously every 3 weeks. Patients had an ECOG performance status of 0 or 1 and had received between 0 and 3 prior chemotherapy regimens. The study was an exploratory multi-omic analysis of somatic, immune and clinical correlates of response to PD-L1 blockade with atezolizumab in urothelial cancer. About 90% of the 29 patients were males with bladder-origin urothelial cancer, and about 65% of the 29 reported a prior smoking history. Blood samples gave a median of around 140,000 T cells and 80,000 to 95,000 unique TCRs, with a median clonality of approximately 0.08. Just over 28 patients had pretreatment blood TCR-seq, around 24 had at least one posttreatment blood collection, and around 24 had tumor TCR-seq. Blood samples were analyzed at two time points: 3 weeks after treatment start (second dose) and 6 weeks after treatment start. TCR sequencing covered pretreatment tumor samples and matched, serially collected peripheral blood taken before and after atezolizumab treatment. Durable clinical benefit was defined as progression-free survival longer than 6 months, and TCR features were also tested against progression-free and overall survival. Durable clinical benefit was achieved by nine patients but not by the remaining 20. In the same patients who had TCR sequencing, pretreatment tumors also underwent whole exome sequencing and RNA sequencing. On the study overall, not on this receptor specifically: Greater expansion of tumor-associated TCR clones in peripheral blood 3 weeks after the start of treatment was observed in patients with durable benefit (n of about 20, p = 0.022). Improved progression-free and overall survival was found to be associated with pretreatment peripheral blood TCR clonality below the median. Because the sample size was small (n of about 29) and many of the analyses were exploratory, the results are meant to be hypothesis-generating.

Synthetic TCR analog templates were spiked into each PCR so that absolute template abundance could be estimated from read counts. Using the immunoSEQ assay, TCRbeta CDR3 regions were amplified from genomic DNA with bias-controlled V and J gene primers. Rearranged TCRbeta segments were sequenced at approximately 20X coverage. Turning to the authors' computational methods: Sequencing errors were corrected by clustering and CDR3s were annotated against IMGT to assign V, D and J genes. Downstream analyses used only productive TCRbeta rearrangements, leaving out any out-of-frame or stop-codon sequences. To compute clonality, Shannon entropy was normalized by the log of the number of unique productive sequences and then subtracted from one. Clones differing between time points or between blood and tumor were identified using Fisher's exact test with Benjamini-Hochberg correction, with an adjusted p below 0.01 applied as the threshold. TCRdb obtained this table from immuneACCESS and retained in-frame rearrangements with V and J assigned. These tables miss some clones; where compared with another copy, unresolved V genes account for less than half of the shortfall, and the remainder is unexplained. The V and J calls and the clone size are those of that table, but D and trimming were determined from the DNA. Here the sample has 90,000 or so clones; 85% to 90% occur a single time. Under 2% of the sample is taken by the ten largest.

The time point label on this specimen signifies: pretreatment peripheral blood. A cohort of 25 to 35 patients with locally advanced or metastatic urothelial carcinoma, treated at Memorial Sloan Kettering on a trial protocol, was included. Peripheral blood mononuclear cells were collected pretreatment and during treatment, with between 1 and 8 total time points obtained per patient. The Qiagen DNeasy Blood extraction kit was used to purify genomic DNA from total PBMCs and tumor samples. Collected pretreatment and during treatment, PBMCs were isolated and stored as previously described. This clone was recorded once. The antigen it binds to is not known. It has no much larger one-base neighbor in the sample; base qualities were not kept. The CDR3 spans 18 residues, from the cysteine through the phenylalanine. Here the CDR3 DNA is all that survives: 54 bases in frame from base 1. CDR1 and CDR2, looked up from the germline V gene, are SGHRS and YFSETQ. Trimming accounts for 0 bases at V and 0 bases at J, while the number of junction bases matched to no gene is 8.

The chain is assembled from TRBV5-1 and TRBJ1-4, with 7 bases in between that match TRBD1. Source: PBMCs, taken around atezolizumab (anti-PD-L1) treatment. This clonotype was obtained from a man aged 55 to 70 with urothelial cancer. The DNA reads TGCGCCAGCAGCTTGGTCCCTCCGACAGGGCCAACTAATGAAAAACTGTTTTTT. It translates as CASSLVPPTGPTNEKLFF.